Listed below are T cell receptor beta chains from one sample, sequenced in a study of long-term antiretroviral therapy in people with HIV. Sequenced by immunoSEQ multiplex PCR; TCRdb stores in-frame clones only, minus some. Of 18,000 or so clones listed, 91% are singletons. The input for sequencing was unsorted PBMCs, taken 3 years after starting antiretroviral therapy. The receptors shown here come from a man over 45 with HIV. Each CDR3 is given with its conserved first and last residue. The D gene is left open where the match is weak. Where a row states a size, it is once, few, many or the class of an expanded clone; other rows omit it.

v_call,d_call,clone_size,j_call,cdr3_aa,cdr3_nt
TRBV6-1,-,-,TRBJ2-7,CASSEGRGTYEQYF,TGTGCCAGCAGTGAAGGGAGGGGTACCTACGAGCAGTACTTC
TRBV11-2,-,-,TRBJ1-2,CASSLDPSNYGYTF,TGTGCCAGCAGCTTAGATCCCAGTAACTATGGCTACACCTTC
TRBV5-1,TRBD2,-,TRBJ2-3,CASRSDGGGGQYF,TGCGCCAGCAGGTCAGATGGCGGGGGAGGGCAGTATTTT
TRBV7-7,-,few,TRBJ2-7,CASSPYRGSYEQYF,TGTGCCAGCAGCCCCTACCGCGGCTCCTACGAGCAGTACTTC
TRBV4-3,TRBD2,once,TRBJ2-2,CASSPRPSGTNTGELFF,TGCGCCAGCAGCCCCCGTCCCAGCGGGACGAACACCGGGGAGCTGTTTTTT
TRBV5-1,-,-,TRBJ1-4,CASSWLTGDTEKLFF,TGCGCCAGCAGCTGGCTAACGGGAGACACTGAAAAACTGTTTTTT
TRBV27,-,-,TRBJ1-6,CASSLSQDSYNSPLHF,TGTGCCAGCAGTTTATCCCAGGACTCCTATAATTCACCCCTCCACTTT
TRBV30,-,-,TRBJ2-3,CAWSVQGTDTQYF,TGTGCCTGGAGTGTACAGGGTACAGATACGCAGTATTTT
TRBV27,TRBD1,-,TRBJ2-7,CASRPEGQGANEQYF,TGTGCCAGCAGGCCCGAGGGACAGGGGGCAAACGAGCAGTACTTC
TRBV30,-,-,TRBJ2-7,CAFKQNRVRNEQYF,TGTGCCTTTAAACAAAACAGGGTGAGGAACGAGCAGTACTTC
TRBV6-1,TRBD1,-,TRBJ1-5,CASSEGQGGQPQHF,TGTGCCAGCAGTGAAGGACAGGGGGGTCAGCCCCAGCATTTT
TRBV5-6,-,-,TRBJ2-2,CASSLRGPANTGELFF,TGTGCCAGCAGCTTGCGGGGCCCCGCGAACACCGGGGAGCTGTTTTTT
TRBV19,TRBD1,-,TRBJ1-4,CASSLRQGVNEKLFF,TGTGCCAGTAGTCTACGACAGGGGGTTAATGAAAAACTGTTTTTT
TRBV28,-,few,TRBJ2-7,CASSIRTAPYEQYF,TGTGCCAGCAGTATAAGGACAGCCCCCTACGAGCAGTACTTC
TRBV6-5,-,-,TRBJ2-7,CASTAGVMGEQYF,TGTGCATCTACGGCAGGGGTTATGGGGGAGCAGTACTTC
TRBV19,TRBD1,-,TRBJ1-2,CASSISRDSYGYTF,TGTGCCAGTAGTATATCCCGGGACAGCTATGGCTACACCTTC
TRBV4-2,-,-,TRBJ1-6,CASSPPTDNNSPLHF,TGTGCCAGCAGCCCACCGACAGACAATAATTCACCCCTCCACTTT
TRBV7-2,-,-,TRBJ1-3,CATGGGTYSGNTIYF,TGTGCCACCGGCGGAGGGACATACTCTGGAAACACCATATATTTT
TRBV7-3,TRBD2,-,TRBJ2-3,CASSLRGGSADTQYF,TGTGCCAGCAGTTTACGCGGGGGGTCCGCAGATACGCAGTATTTT
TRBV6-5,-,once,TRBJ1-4,CASSWGYTNEKLFF,TGTGCCAGCAGTTGGGGGTATACTAATGAAAAACTGTTTTTT
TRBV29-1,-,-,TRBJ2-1,CSVEDGMNPVF,TGCAGCGTTGAAGATGGGATGAACCCCGTCTTC
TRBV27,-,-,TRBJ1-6,CASKGLGGFYNSPLHF,TGTGCCAGCAAGGGGCTGGGGGGTTTCTACAATTCACCCCTCCACTTT
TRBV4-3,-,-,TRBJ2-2,CASSLVGGTGELFF,TGCGCCAGCAGCCTCGTGGGGGGCACCGGGGAGCTGTTTTTT
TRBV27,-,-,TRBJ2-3,CASSRTIRADTQYF,TGTGCCAGCAGCCGGACCATCAGAGCAGATACGCAGTATTTT
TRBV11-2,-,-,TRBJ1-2,CASRGGEGYGYTF,TGTGCCTCCCGGGGCGGGGAGGGATATGGCTACACCTTC
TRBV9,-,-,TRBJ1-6,CASSPGPASSPLHF,TGTGCCAGCAGCCCGGGCCCCGCGAGCTCACCCCTCCACTTT
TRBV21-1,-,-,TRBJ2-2,CASSKGGTGGYHTGELFF,TGTGCCAGCAGCAAGGGAGGGACAGGGGGCTACCACACCGGGGAGCTGTTTTTT
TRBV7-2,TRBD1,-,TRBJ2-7,CASSPGQGRDEQYF,TGTGCCAGCAGCCCTGGACAGGGTCGGGACGAGCAGTACTTC
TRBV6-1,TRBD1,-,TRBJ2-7,CASARDRVTYEQYF,TGTGCCAGCGCCCGGGACAGGGTCACCTACGAGCAGTACTTC
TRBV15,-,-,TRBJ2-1,CATSRDQSYEQFF,TGTGCCACCAGCAGAGATCAGTCGTATGAGCAGTTCTTC
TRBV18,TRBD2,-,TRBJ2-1,CASSPEGLAGGYYEQFF,TGTGCCAGCTCACCAGAGGGACTAGCGGGGGGGTACTATGAGCAGTTCTTC
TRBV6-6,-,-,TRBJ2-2,CASSLSGLSGELFF,TGTGCCAGCAGTCTATCCGGGTTGAGCGGGGAGCTGTTTTTT
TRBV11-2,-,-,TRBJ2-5,CASSLDSLQETQYF,TGTGCCAGCAGCTTAGATTCCCTCCAAGAGACCCAGTACTTC
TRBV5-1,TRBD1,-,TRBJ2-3,CASSPDRVDTQYF,TGCGCCAGCAGCCCCGACAGGGTAGATACGCAGTATTTT
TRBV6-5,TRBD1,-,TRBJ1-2,CASSEGQGSYGYTF,TGTGCCAGCAGCGAGGGACAGGGGAGCTATGGCTACACCTTC
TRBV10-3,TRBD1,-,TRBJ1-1,CAISARQGAGNTEAFF,TGTGCCATCAGTGCTAGACAGGGGGCCGGGAACACTGAAGCTTTCTTT
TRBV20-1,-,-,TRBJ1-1,CSARDVREAFF,TGCAGTGCTAGAGATGTAAGAGAAGCTTTCTTT
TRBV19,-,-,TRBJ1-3,CASSPGHGDTIYF,TGTGCCAGTAGTCCAGGACATGGGGACACCATATATTTT
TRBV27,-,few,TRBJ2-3,CASSRNPDTQYF,TGTGCCAGCAGTCGAAATCCAGATACGCAGTATTTT
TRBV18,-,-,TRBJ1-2,CASSLSGPGADFYGYTF,TGTGCCAGCTCACTTTCCGGGCCGGGGGCCGACTTCTATGGCTACACCTTC
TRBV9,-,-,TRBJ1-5,CASSAGSGVAQPQHF,TGTGCCAGCAGCGCCGGCTCGGGGGTGGCTCAGCCCCAGCATTTT
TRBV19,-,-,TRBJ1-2,CASTFNYGYTF,TGTGCCTCGACATTTAACTATGGCTACACCTTC
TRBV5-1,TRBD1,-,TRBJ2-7,CASSAMTGQGYEQYF,TGCGCCAGCAGCGCCATGACGGGACAGGGCTACGAGCAGTACTTC
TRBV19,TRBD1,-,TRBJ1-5,CASTLGQGVHQPQHF,TGTGCCAGTACCCTCGGACAGGGGGTTCATCAGCCCCAGCATTTT
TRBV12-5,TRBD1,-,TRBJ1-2,CASGLGQGGYGYTF,TGTGCTAGTGGTTTGGGCCAGGGGGGCTATGGCTACACCTTC
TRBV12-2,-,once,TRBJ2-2,CARRGGAHKELFF,TGTGCGAGGCGCGGGGGCGCCCACAAAGAGCTGTTTTTT
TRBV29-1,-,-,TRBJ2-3,CSVASARNSDTQYF,TGCAGCGTGGCCTCAGCGAGAAATTCAGATACGCAGTATTTT
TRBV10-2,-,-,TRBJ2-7,CASSDTLDSSYEQYF,TGCGCCAGCAGCGACACTCTGGACAGTTCCTACGAGCAGTACTTC
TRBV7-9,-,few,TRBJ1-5,CASSSSNGNQPQHF,TGTGCCAGCAGCTCATCCAATGGGAATCAGCCCCAGCATTTT
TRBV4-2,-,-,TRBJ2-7,CASSQAPYESYEQYF,TGTGCCAGCAGCCAAGCCCCCTACGAGTCCTACGAGCAGTACTTC
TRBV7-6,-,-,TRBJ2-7,CASSFRGFYEQYF,TGTGCCAGCAGCTTCAGGGGTTTCTACGAGCAGTACTTC
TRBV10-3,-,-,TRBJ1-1,CAISDAGTNTEAFF,TGTGCCATCAGTGACGCAGGGACGAACACTGAAGCTTTCTTT
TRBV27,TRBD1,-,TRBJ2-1,CASSPGQGIYNEQFF,TGTGCCAGCAGTCCGGGACAGGGCATCTACAATGAGCAGTTCTTC
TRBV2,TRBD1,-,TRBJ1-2,CASSPGTGNPNYGYTF,TGTGCCAGCAGTCCCGGGACAGGGAATCCTAACTATGGCTACACCTTC
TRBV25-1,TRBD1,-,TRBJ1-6,CASSGGQGYNSPLHF,TGTGCCAGCAGTGGGGGACAGGGCTATAATTCACCCCTCCACTTT
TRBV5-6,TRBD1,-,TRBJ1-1,CASSLSRDRHTEAFF,TGTGCCAGCAGCTTGAGCCGGGACAGGCACACTGAAGCTTTCTTT